Each of the 19 T cell receptor beta chains below was sequenced from the same sample in a study of shared T cell receptors in the human thymus (dated by TCRdb to the early 2020s). The library was prepared using the immunoSEQ multiplex PCR assay. Drawn from immuneACCESS, this table holds only the in-frame rearrangements with V and J called that TCRdb kept. Clones are partly lost; checked studies trace under half to an unresolved V gene and leave the rest unexplained. This sample gives hundreds of thousands of clones in total; approximately 87% of them show up just once. The ten largest account for about 0.0094% of the sample. These same data were also listed under a study on human thymus T cells.

The sequenced sample consisted of thymocytes. The source is a boy younger than two with a congenital heart defect. Donor details come from another sample of the same person, matched by shared clones.

This clone was counted between two and nine times. The V gene is TRBV18, the J gene TRBJ1-3, with D possibly TRBD1 on 6 matching bases. This CDR3 is built from 15 residues. V lost 5 bases to trimming and J lost 5 bases, with 16 bases between them. CDR1 KGHSH and CDR2 LQKENI come from the germline V gene. The CDR3 loop is CASSSDRSPRNTIYF. The DNA for the CDR3 is TGTGCCAGCTCATCCGACAGGTCACCTCGAAACACCATATATTTT.

This chain connects TRBV29-1 to TRBJ2-7; a possible D gene is TRBD1 (5 bases). CDR3 length: 16 amino acids. Trimming shortened V by 1 base and J by 3 bases, and 19 bases separated the two germline ends. Germline V gives CDR1 SQVTM, CDR2 ANQGSEA. The CDR3: CSVEAGNPSSGYEQYF. The CDR3, as DNA: TGCAGCGTTGAAGCAGGGAACCCCAGCTCGGGCTACGAGCAGTACTTC.

This chain uses TRBV18 with TRBJ2-1; D is undetermined. Germline CDR1 reads KGHSH; CDR2 reads LQKENI. V lost 2 bases and J lost 6, with 8 bases in between. The CDR3 covers 13 residues. In DNA form, the CDR3 reads TGTGCCAGCTCACCAGTTATGTCCAATGAGCAGTTCTTC. Its translation is CASSPVMSNEQFF.

This rearrangement joins TRBV4-1 to TRBJ2-2; TRBD1 matches at 7 bases. V shed 3 bases, J shed 3 bases, and the junction held 7 bases outside the gene matches. This CDR3 region has 16 residues. Germline V gene lookup returns CDR1 MGHRA and CDR2 YSYEKL. The DNA for the CDR3 is TGCGCCAGCAGCCAGGAAACAGGGGATGACACCGGGGAGCTGTTTTTT. This encodes CASSQETGDDTGELFF.

This rearrangement joins TRBV5-6 to TRBJ2-1, with TRBD2 identical over 15 bases. Trimming cost V 4 bases and J 7 bases; bases outside gene matches: 6. The CDR3 is 16 amino acids. CDR1 and CDR2 from the germline V gene are SGHDT and YYEEEE. In nucleotides, the CDR3 is TGTGCCAGCAGCGGCCGGGGACTAGCGGGAGGAAATGAGCAGTTCTTC. It is translated as CASSGRGLAGGNEQFF.

The J gene is TRBJ2-3, the V gene TRBV14, with TRBD1 matching over 9 bases. The CDR3 is 18 amino acids. Unmatched junction bases numbered 9, after V lost 2 bases and J lost 0 bases. Germline assignment: CDR1 SGHDN and CDR2 FVKESK. The CDR3 protein is CASSQYPQGQGSTDTQYF. The CDR3 coding sequence is TGTGCCAGCAGCCAATATCCCCAAGGACAGGGGAGCACAGATACGCAGTATTTT.

This clone was observed a few times. The chain uses TRBV14 and TRBJ1-1, with a tentative D call TRBD1 (5 bases). Looked up from germline, CDR1 is SGHDN and CDR2 is FVKESK. V was shortened by 0 bases and J by 3 bases, with 14 bases between the two germline ends. The CDR3 is made up of 16 amino acids. CDR3 sequence: CASSQDHSGGDTEAFF. The CDR3 DNA follows: TGTGCCAGCAGCCAAGATCATAGTGGGGGGGACACTGAAGCTTTCTTT.

The rearrangement joins TRBV19 to TRBJ2-7; 13 bases map to TRBD2. The germline gives CDR1 LNHDA, CDR2 SQIVND (reference sequence). V dropped 10 bases and J dropped 2; count of bases not matched to a gene: 5. CDR3 length: 14 residues. As DNA, the CDR3 is TGTGCCACAACGGGACTAGCGGGACCCTACGAGCAGTACTTC. The encoded protein is CATTGLAGPYEQYF.

V and J are TRBV6-4 and TRBJ2-3, with D perhaps TRBD2 (6 bases). CDR3 length: 16 amino acids. Between the trimmed V and J ends, which lost 2 bases and 4 bases, there was a span of 16 bases. Germline V gene data show CDR1 as MRHNA and CDR2 as SNTAGT. Here the CDR3 reads CASSDGTPGGADTQYF. CDR3 coding DNA: TGTGCCAGCAGTGACGGGACTCCAGGAGGGGCAGATACGCAGTATTTT.

The chain employs TRBV14 and TRBJ1-2; 9 positions match TRBD1. The CDR3 loop spans 17 amino acids. The trim removed 4 bases at V and 1 base at J, leaving 10 bases unmatched. Germline V gene sequence: CDR1 SGHDN, CDR2 FVKESK. The chain's CDR3 is CASSRSGTGSFNYGYTF. For the CDR3, the DNA is TGTGCCAGCAGCCGTTCCGGGACAGGGTCTTTTAACTATGGCTACACCTTC.

The rearrangement uses TRBV5-6 and TRBJ2-7, with TRBD2 matching over 14 bases. Looked up from germline, CDR1 is SGHDT and CDR2 is YYEEEE. J gave up 3 bases and V 4 bases, and 9 bases lay outside the gene matches. There are 17 residues in the CDR3. The CDR3 DNA reads as TGTGCCAGCAGCGGAGGGACTAGCGGGAGTTTGCGCTACGAGCAGTACTTC. Protein sequence: CASSGGTSGSLRYEQYF.

This clone was recorded a few times. The rearrangement joins TRBV28 to TRBJ2-7; 7 bases match TRBD1. Germline CDR1 reads MDHEN; CDR2 reads SYDVKM. V was pared by 6 bases and J by 4 bases, with 6 bases of the junction left unmatched. The length of the CDR3 is 13 residues. CDR3 bases: TGTGCCAGCAGCTGGGACAGCTTATACGAGCAGTACTTC. Its protein is CASSWDSLYEQYF.

The chain is built from TRBV27 and TRBJ2-1; D gene unclear. Germline V gene data show CDR1 as MNHEY and CDR2 as SMNVEV (reference sequence). Trimming shortened V by 5 bases and J by 0 bases, and 8 bases separated the two germline ends. The CDR3 covers 14 residues. DNA for the CDR3: TGTGCCAGCAGTGACTTAAGCTCCTACAATGAGCAGTTCTTC. Amino acids: CASSDLSSYNEQFF.

This chain connects TRBV12-5 to TRBJ2-2, with 8 bases aligning to TRBD1. There are 17 residues in the CDR3. The ends lost 2 bases at V and 4 bases at J; junction bases unmatched: 9. Per germline, CDR1 LGHNT and CDR2 FRNRAP. CDR3: CASGLKKTGEGTGELFF. The CDR3 bases are TGTGCTAGTGGTTTGAAGAAGACAGGGGAAGGCACCGGGGAGCTGTTTTTT.

The gene calls are TRBV5-6 and TRBJ2-1; TRBD2 aligns across 11 bases. This CDR3 contains 17 residues. Trimming removed 1 base from V and 8 bases from J; junction bases left unmatched: 11. CDR1 SGHDT and CDR2 YYEEEE come from the germline V gene. The CDR3 DNA reads TGTGCCAGCAGCTTGATGGTAGCGGGAGGGCTCGTTGATGAGCAGTTCTTC. Translating gives CASSLMVAGGLVDEQFF.

This clone was counted a few times. This chain's CDR3 is CASSPDGRESGNTIYF. CDR3 DNA: TGTGCCAGCAGCCCGGACGGGAGAGAATCTGGAAACACCATATATTTT. V usage is TRBV5-6 and J usage is TRBJ1-3; D not resolved. The CDR3 runs 16 residues. Germline loops: CDR1 SGHDT, CDR2 YYEEEE. Trimming took off 4 bases at V and 1 base at J, with 15 bases between the two ends. The whole variable domain, remainder taken from reference TRBV5-6 and TRBJ1-3, is DAGVTQSPTHLIKTRGQQVTLRCSPKSGHDTVSWYQQALGQGPQFIFQYYEEEERQRGNFPDRFSGHQFPNYSSELNVNALLLGDSALYLCASSPDGRESGNTIYFGEGSWLTVV.

This chain connects TRBV6-1 to TRBJ2-5; 10 bases line up with TRBD2. The germline CDR1 and CDR2 sequences are MNHNS and SASEGT. V was clipped by 4 bases and J by 5 bases; unmatched bases: 10. The CDR3 loop spans 16 amino acids. The CDR3 region is CASSGWTSGARETQYF. CDR3 DNA: TGTGCCAGCAGTGGGTGGACTAGCGGAGCGCGGGAGACCCAGTACTTC.

V gene TRBV15 combines with J gene TRBJ1-2, with TRBD1 identical over 7 bases. The CDR3 contains 15 residues. V trimming: 2 bases; J trimming: 4 bases; junction bases outside the gene matches: 7. Germline CDR1 LNHNV, CDR2 YYDKDF (reference sequence). CDR3 sequence: CATSRPLQGIYGYTF. The CDR3 DNA reads TGTGCCACCAGCAGACCCTTACAGGGGATCTATGGCTACACCTTC.

This chain joins TRBV2 and TRBJ2-7, with D possibly matching TRBD2 (6 bases). Trimming shortened V by 2 bases and J by 3 bases, and 14 bases separated the two germline ends. The CDR3 is 15 amino acids. The germline V gene encodes CDR1 SNHLY and CDR2 FYNNEI. CDR3 protein: CASSERPGLNYEQYF. The CDR3 DNA sequence: TGTGCCAGCAGTGAACGGCCGGGACTGAACTACGAGCAGTACTTC.